The next 9 T cell receptor beta chains were all read from a single sample in a study of T-cell memory formation after mild COVID-19. MiXCR, applied by TCRdb to the 5' RACE reads, yields one record per CDR3 protein. Among some 290,000 distinct CDR3 sequences listed, around 15% were seen once. The sequenced material came from PBMCs or a T cell subset sorted from them (not recorded which). These receptors came from a man aged 18 to 30 who had mild COVID-19 (a few samples of this study predate the infection). Cell type and time point are not known.

CDR3: CASSVESSGGEKQYF. CDR3 nucleotides: TGTGCCAGCAGCGTAGAGTCTAGCGGGGGCGAAAAGCAGTACTTC. The rearrangement joins TRBV9 to TRBJ2-7; TRBD2 matches at 10 bases. The CDR3 is 15 amino acids. With 0 bases clipped from V and 8 bases from J, the junction kept 8 bases outside the gene matches. The germline V gene has CDR1 SGDLS and CDR2 YYNGEE.

The chain combines TRBV6-5 with TRBJ1-2, with no clear D. The CDR3 is 12 amino acids. The ends were cut back, 8 bases at V and 8 bases at J, with 15 bases in the middle. CDR1 is MNHEY and CDR2 is SVGAGI in the germline V gene. The CDR3 spells CASRHRTLGYTF. Here the CDR3 DNA reads TGTGCCAGCCGACATCGGACGTTGGGCTACACCTTC.

The gene calls are TRBV12-3 or TRBV12-4 and TRBJ1-2; D gene ambiguous. Trimming took 7 bases from V and 4 from J, leaving 13 bases between them. The CDR3 is 13 amino acids. CDR3 protein: CASTNGGAYGYTF. In DNA form, the CDR3 reads TGTGCCAGCACAAACGGCGGAGCCTATGGCTACACCTTC.

This clonotype has more than one count but fewer than ten. The chain links TRBV7-9 to TRBJ2-2; no clear D. Germline values: CDR1 SEHNR, CDR2 FQNEAQ (reference sequence). The CDR3 runs to 15 residues. V was pared by 8 bases and J by 6 bases, with 19 bases between. DNA for the CDR3: TGTGCCAGCTACCCATGGGCCCCGGATTCCGGGGAGCTGTTTTTT. Amino acid sequence: CASYPWAPDSGELFF.

The rearrangement joins TRBV10-3 to TRBJ2-1; D call uncertain. CDR3 size: 14 residues. V gave up 2 bases and J gave up 0 bases, with 5 bases separating them. Per germline, CDR1 ENHRY and CDR2 SYGVKD. The CDR3 here is CAISELSSYNEQFF. DNA for the CDR3: TGTGCCATCAGTGAGCTCAGCTCCTACAATGAGCAGTTCTTC.

The chain combines TRBV10-3 with TRBJ1-6, with 7 bases lining up with TRBD1. The CDR3 contains 14 residues. From germline, CDR1 is ENHRY and CDR2 SYGVKD. Trimming took 3 bases from V and 8 from J; bases not matched to a gene: 4. The CDR3 DNA sequence: TGTGCCATCAGTGAAGACAGGGTAGATTCACCCCTCCACTTT. It codes for CAISEDRVDSPLHF.

The rearrangement uses TRBV11-2 and TRBJ2-1; no clear D. Trimming cost V 5 bases and J 3 bases, with 11 bases left between them. The CDR3 has 14 amino acids. CDR1 is SGHAT and CDR2 is FQNNGV in the germline V gene. The CDR3 spells CASSETPIYNEQFF. CDR3 DNA sequence: TGTGCCAGCAGCGAGACACCTATCTACAATGAGCAGTTCTTC.

The chain joins TRBV20-1 to TRBJ2-5, with 9 positions matching TRBD2. The CDR3 consists of 15 residues. The V gene end was trimmed by 0 bases and the J gene end by 5 bases; junction bases not matched to a gene: 7. Germline V gene lookup returns CDR1 DFQATT and CDR2 SNEGSKA (reference sequence). In DNA, the CDR3 is TGCAGTGCTAGAGATCACGGCGGGGGGGCCGAGACCCAGTACTTC. Translating gives CSARDHGGGAETQYF.

The chain uses TRBV7-2 and TRBJ1-1; D is possibly TRBD1 (5 bases). Trimming stripped 6 bases from V and 2 bases from J, with 10 bases between. Germline values: CDR1 SGHTA, CDR2 FQGNSA. CDR3 length: 13 residues. CDR3 loop: CASRRGDNTEAFF. CDR3 sequence (DNA): TGTGCCAGCAGGAGAGGGGACAACACTGAAGCTTTCTTT.